The 10 T cell receptor beta chains below all came from one sample that was sequenced in a study of T cells in Graves' hyperthyroidism and ophthalmopathy. Using RNA transcripts as the source, TCR beta CDR3 regions were amplified. The HTBI primer set served for first-round RT-PCR of the TCR CDR3. Each CDR3 protein gets one entry after TCRdb re-called the multiplex PCR reads with MiXCR. The profile covers 500,000 to 750,000 distinct CDR3 sequences, with approximately 44% appearing a single time and about 8.3% taken by the ten largest. Sequencing used peripheral blood or thyroid tissue (not recorded which). The receptors derive from a woman in her late teens or twenties with Graves' hyperthyroidism.

This clonotype was detected ten times or more. The chain carries TRBV2 and TRBJ2-7; the D gene is possibly TRBD1 (6 bases). The CDR3 loop spans 15 amino acids. Trimming took 2 bases from V and 5 from J, leaving 16 bases between them. The germline CDR1 and CDR2 sequences are SNHLY and FYNNEI. This CDR3 is CASSESPTGYDEQYF. The CDR3 coding sequence is TGTGCCAGCAGTGAATCCCCCACAGGGTACGACGAGCAGTACTTC.

A single count supports this clonotype. The J gene is TRBJ2-7, the V gene TRBV7-2; TRBD1 matches 7 bases. The last part of the DNA fits TRBJ2-1 better; the J call may be wrong. Germline CDR1 and CDR2: SGHTA and FQGNSA. CDR3 size: 17 residues. As DNA, the CDR3 is TGTGCCAGCAGCTTAGAACAAGGAACAGGGGCGCGTCAGGAGCAGTTCTTC. As protein: CASSLEQGTGARQEQFF.

Many counts were recorded for this clonotype. This chain joins TRBV24-1 and TRBJ2-2, with D possibly being TRBD2 (6 bases). This CDR3 has 16 amino acids. V dropped 1 base and J dropped 0 bases, with 8 bases sitting between them. CDR1 and CDR2 (germline): KGHDR, SFDVKD. CDR3 sequence: CATSDFGGANTGELFF. DNA of the CDR3: TGTGCCACCAGTGATTTCGGGGGAGCGAACACCGGGGAGCTGTTTTTT.

The V gene is TRBV5-4, the J gene TRBJ1-2; D gene ambiguous. This CDR3 comprises 16 residues. The V gene lost 3 bases and the J gene lost 5 bases, with 20 bases spanning the gap. Per the germline V gene, CDR1 is SGHNT and CDR2 is YYREEE (reference sequence). CDR3: CASSSRRTSEGYGYTF. CDR3 in DNA: TGTGCCAGCAGCTCCCGACGGACTAGCGAGGGTTATGGCTACACCTTC. The full variable domain, its missing parts supplied by reference TRBV5-4 and TRBJ1-2, is ETGVTQSPTHLIKTRGQQVTLRCSSQSGHNTVSWYQQALGQGPQFIFQYYREEENGRGNFPPRFSGLQFPNYSSELNVNALELDDSALYLCASSSRRTSEGYGYTFGSGTRLTVV.

The chain combines TRBV20-1 with TRBJ2-2, with 9 nucleotides matching TRBD2. V shed 0 bases and J 3 bases; nucleotides not matched to a gene: 2. Per the germline V gene, CDR1 is DFQATT and CDR2 is SNEGSKA (reference sequence). This CDR3 comprises 15 residues. CDR3 sequence: CSAREIAGDTGELFF. The CDR3, as DNA: TGCAGTGCTAGAGAGATAGCGGGAGACACCGGGGAGCTGTTTTTT.

This clonotype was detected ten times or more. This sequence joins TRBV7-9 and TRBJ1-2, with D hard to call. Per the germline V gene, CDR1 is SEHNR and CDR2 is FQNEAQ (reference sequence). CDR3 size: 12 residues. Trimming removed 3 bases from V and 8 bases from J, with 10 bases in between. The CDR3 DNA follows: TGTGCCAGCAGCTTGGGTCTGCTAGGCTACACCTTC. Its protein product is CASSLGLLGYTF.

The genes are TRBV7-9 and TRBJ2-5; 9 nucleotides agree with TRBD1. The CDR3 is 15 residues long. The V gene end was trimmed by 4 bases and the J gene end by 5 bases; junction bases not matched to a gene: 8. Germline V gives CDR1 SEHNR, CDR2 FQNEAQ (reference sequence). This chain's CDR3 is CASSSRTGEVETQYF. The DNA of the CDR3 is TGTGCCAGCAGCTCAAGGACAGGGGAGGTGGAGACCCAGTACTTC.

As for this clonotype: An end of the junction differs from the germline gene, which may be a read error. V usage is TRBV10-3 and J usage is TRBJ1-1, with TRBD1 matching 7 bases. The CDR3 length is 15 residues. CDR1 ENHRY and CDR2 SYGVKD come from the germline V gene. CDR3 coding DNA: TGTGCCACCAGTGATTTGCGTCCAGGGGGCACTGAAGCTTTCTTT. It translates to CATSDLRPGGTEAFF.

This clonotype has at least ten counts. This rearrangement joins TRBV20-1 to TRBJ1-4; 8 bases fit TRBD1. The CDR3 sequence is 13 residues long. CDR1 is DFQATT, CDR2 SNEGSKA, per germline (reference sequence). Trimming at V came to 1 base and at J to 7 bases, leaving 2 bases not matched to a gene. This CDR3 is CSARVQGAEKLFF. In nucleotides, the CDR3 is TGCAGTGCTAGAGTTCAGGGGGCTGAAAAACTGTTTTTT.

This clonotype was observed at least ten times. The V and J genes are TRBV7-8 and TRBJ1-2; TRBD1 is a possible D gene (5 bases). Per the germline V gene, CDR1 is SGHVS and CDR2 is FQNEAQ. V was shortened by 3 bases and J by 7 bases, with 12 bases between the two germline ends. The CDR3 length is 13 residues. The CDR3 sequence: CASSFGGGGGYTF. The CDR3 nucleotides read TGTGCCAGCAGCTTCGGGGGTGGTGGTGGCTACACCTTC.